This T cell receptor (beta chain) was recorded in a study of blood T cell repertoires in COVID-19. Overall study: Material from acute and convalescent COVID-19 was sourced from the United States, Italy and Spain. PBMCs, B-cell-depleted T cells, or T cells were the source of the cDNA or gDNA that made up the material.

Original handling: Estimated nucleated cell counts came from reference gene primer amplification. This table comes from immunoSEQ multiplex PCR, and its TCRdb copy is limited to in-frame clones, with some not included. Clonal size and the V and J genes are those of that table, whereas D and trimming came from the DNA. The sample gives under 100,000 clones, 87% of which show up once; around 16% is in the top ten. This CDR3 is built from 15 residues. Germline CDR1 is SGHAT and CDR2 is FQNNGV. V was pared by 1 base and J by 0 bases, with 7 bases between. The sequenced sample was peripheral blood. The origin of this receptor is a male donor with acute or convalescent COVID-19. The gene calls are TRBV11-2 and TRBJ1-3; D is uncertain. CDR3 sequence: CASSLVADSGNTIYF. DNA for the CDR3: TGTGCCAGCAGCTTAGTAGCAGACTCTGGAAACACCATATATTTT. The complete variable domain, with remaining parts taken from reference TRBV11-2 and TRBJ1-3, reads EAGVAQSPRYKIIEKRQSVAFWCNPISGHATLYWYQQILGQGPKLLIQFQNNGVVDDSQLPKDRFSAERLKGVDSTLKIQPAKLEDSAVYLCASSLVADSGNTIYFGEGSWLTVV.